The T cell receptor beta chain described here comes from a study of blood T cell repertoires in COVID-19. The V end was cut by 4 bases, the J end by 3 bases, with 9 bases between. The CDR3 runs to 13 residues. Germline V gives CDR1 MNHEY, CDR2 SVGAGI. Here immunoSEQ multiplex PCR was the method, and the copy in TCRdb shows in-frame clones only, minus some. The sample holds some 83,000 clones, 80% to 85% seen once. This clone turned up a few times. The genes are TRBV6-5 and TRBJ1-1, with D unclear. This clonotype originated in an older man with acute or convalescent COVID-19. Specimen: peripheral blood. Here the CDR3 reads CASSSERDTEAFF. As DNA, the CDR3 is TGTGCCAGCAGTTCCGAGAGGGACACTGAAGCTTTCTTT.